This section outlines one TCR beta chain sequence together with its context. What antigen it recognizes has not been identified. Base qualities are not at hand, and no much larger clone is one base apart. These data come from a study of cytomegalovirus exposure and HLA in healthy donors listed by TCRdb under 2017. Regarding the study in general: In an earlier analysis of around 540 of the donors, 276 Gb of sequence data and roughly 100 million unique TCR beta sequences from about 179 million T cells were reported. Of the approximately 400 genotyped donors, 81% were placed in the genetic ancestry cluster associated with self-reported Caucasian donors. A separate validation cohort of roughly 120 different subjects was used in addition to the roughly 720-subject first cohort. The later analysis used no new phenotypic data to find candidate immune exposures, relying instead on TCR beta sequences and their occurrence across donors. Donor age, sex, ethnicity and CMV serostatus were collected together with the repertoire data. On average, roughly 240,000 unique TCR beta nucleotide sequences were sequenced per donor among a few hundred genotyped donors of the cohort, with roughly 20% of those sequences being non-productive. All discovery cohort repertoires had been generated on a single sequencing platform. An earlier analysis of approximately 500 of the donors applied high-throughput TCR beta sequencing to assess whether each TCR beta V gene segment acted as functional or pseudogenic. To predict cytomegalovirus infection status, the study combined high-throughput TCR immunosequencing, statistical association of individual TCRs with disease status, and machine learning. A later analysis re-examined previously published TCR beta repertoires from around 670 donors and added high-resolution HLA genotyping to investigate patterns of TCR occurrence. Roughly 320 gigabases of sequencing data and 91 million or so unique TCR sequences made up an early release that covered some 640 HLA-typed donors. A later genetic analysis took genome-wide SNP genotypes for about three fifths of the 666 donors and used that subset as a discovery cohort. A few DR-DQ haplotypes were handled as single units for association and clustering because linkage in the cohort was strong. The T cell repertoires of under 700 subjects were profiled by immunosequencing and related to cytomegalovirus serostatus. The study was designed to test whether signatures of past pathogen exposure could be identified by cataloging public T cell receptors. The number of donors typed differed by locus, with about 629-630 for A, B, C, DRB1 and DQB1, roughly 520 for DQA1, over 600 for DPA1, and approximately 470 for DPB1. HLA typing included class I and class II loci at four-digit resolution.

Taken from cysteine to phenylalanine, the CDR3 has 15 residues. The sequence is cut down to CDR3 DNA, 45 bases in frame from base 1. V is pared back by 4 bases and J by 2 bases, with 14 bases lying between the germline termini. Via the germline V gene, CDR1 is SNHLY and CDR2 FYNNEI. Beyond this particular receptor, the publication reports: A further reported finding was that TCR beta sequences accurately predicted the HLA-A and HLA-B alleles for most subjects in the first cohort. When HLA alleles, especially DR and DQ, strongly co-occurred, TCR associations were difficult to assign to individual alleles. Compared with the roughly 670-donor mean, donors in an Asian-associated ancestry cluster had fewer N-insertions in productive TCRs, according to a later genetic analysis. In a later analysis, most CMV-associated TCR beta chains were found to appear HLA-restricted, with HLA associations seemingly driven largely by CMV exposure. In a later analysis, HLA-associated TCR beta chains were found to be more clonally expanded and to have lower generation probabilities than equally common non-associated chains. Most TCR sequences were seen in very few donors, while some public TCRs were found in many individuals. In an earlier analysis of roughly 500 of the donors, most TCR beta V segments appeared in productive rearrangements about 90% or about 30% of the time, broadly matching IMGT annotations. Because HLA typing was unavailable for some donors at each locus, only the typed subset was used in association tests. Linkage disequilibrium might explain the correlated functional status among segregating V segments, but an unknown experimental factor could not be excluded. For the cohort, immune exposure information was limited to CMV serostatus. Roughly uniform sequencing depth across donors was assumed in presence/absence analyses, although this assumption may not hold. According to a later analysis, parvovirus B19, influenza, CMV and Epstein-Barr virus appeared linked to several top co-occurrence clusters. Three of the identified cytomegalovirus-associated TCR beta chains were confirmed in vitro to be specific for cytomegalovirus antigens. The earlier analysis of some 560 of the donors excluded some 16 rarely observed V segments, including chromosome 9 orphons, because counts were too low. In both the original and validation cohorts, the classifier was reported to diagnose cytomegalovirus status with high specificity and sensitivity. In this cohort, only TCR beta chains were sequenced, and detectable features were limited by the absence of alpha or paired-chain data. At a false discovery rate of 0.05, a later analysis linked 15,000 to 20,000 TCR beta sequences to specific HLA alleles. The 87-base-pair reads could not distinguish some IMGT-functional V segments, including TRBV6-2 and TRBV6-3, so those segments were excluded. A group of highly shared sequence variants was considered likely to be a technical artifact of the sequencing pipeline. V-gene and J-gene trimming of TCR beta chains was associated with a missense DCLRE1C variant in a later genetic analysis, and the association was replicated in an independent cohort. The study gave a list of under 200 TCR beta chains associated with cytomegalovirus. It was suggested by the authors that the approach could potentially be generalized to other disease states and immunological phenotypes. A later analysis found that TCR association rates varied across HLA loci, with DRB1 alleles showing the most associated TCRs and HLA-C alleles the fewest.

To prepare the library, the immunoSEQ multiplex PCR assay was applied. The multiplex PCR relied on a mix of 60 forward primers for TCR Vbeta segments and 13 reverse primers for TCR Jbeta segments. The CDR3 region of rearranged TCR beta genes was amplified from genomic DNA by a multiplex PCR assay. Amplified TCR beta libraries were sequenced as 87-base-pair reads on the Illumina HiSeq System. On the study's bioinformatics: In a later analysis, about 80 million unique TCR beta chains were counted across the 500 to 850 repertoires, and around 10 million of these chains were shared by at least two donors. To remove PCR and sequencing errors, raw reads were error-corrected and collapsed into unique sequences using a nearest-neighbor algorithm that merged closely related sequences. V, D and J gene segments were assigned by aligning CDR3 sequences to IMGT reference sequences. Each retained sequence needed at least a six-nucleotide match to both a V gene segment and a J gene segment. A rearrangement counted as productive if the CDR3 had no stop codons and remained in frame with V and J, and every other rearrangement counted as non-productive. Following IMGT convention, CDR3 was defined as the stretch from the second conserved V-encoded cysteine to the conserved J-encoded phenylalanine. The earlier analysis of about 560 of the donors excluded any sequence lacking an unambiguous match to a single V gene segment. An earlier analysis of around 600 of the donors classified V segments as functional when productive rearrangements were above 56.7% and as segregating when the standard deviation between donors was above 5%. A statistical classification framework was developed to diagnose cytomegalovirus status using the catalog of TCR beta chain sequences. In a later analysis, TCR nucleotide sequences were compared against IMGT/GENE-DB human TR gene sequences so that V and J genes could be assigned. A later analysis assigned CDR3 sequences and most-parsimonious VDJ recombination scenarios with the TCRdist pipeline. In a later analysis, each TCR beta chain was defined by its CDR3 amino acid sequence together with its V-gene family, and reads lacking a unique V-gene family were excluded. In a later analysis, fewer than 600 highly shared, low-generation-probability nucleotide sequences were removed to address suspected cross-contamination and a sequencing artifact. A later analysis calculated a clonal expansion index for each public chain from normalized within-repertoire ranks of inferred template counts. A later analysis computed generation probabilities with a VDJ recombination model fitted to out-of-frame rearrangements, and checked the results against IGoR. In a later analysis, TCR-TCR, TCR-HLA and TCR-CMV co-occurrence was scored with hypergeometric tests, and a repertoire-size bias correction was applied to TCR pairs. To estimate false discovery rates, a later analysis permuted the HLA or CMV assignments 20 times. In a later analysis, co-occurring TCRs were grouped using DBSCAN, with TCRdist sequence similarity added in when clustering inside HLA-allele-positive subsets. Repertoires with fewer than 30,000 or more than 120,000 public chains, plus five repertoires with anomalous nucleotide sharing, were excluded from co-occurrence clustering. Entries here come from immuneACCESS through TCRdb and include only in-frame sequences with V and J called. Some clones fail to appear in such tables; in the studies checked, an unresolved V gene covers under half of the shortfall, and the cause of the remainder is unknown. The V and J calls and clone size were taken over from that table, and D and trimming were inferred from the DNA. The sample data list about 160,000 clones, and 60% to 85% of these were observed just once. The ten largest clones represent around 6.3% of the sample.

The cohort was made up of approximately 670 healthy bone marrow donors. At the time of sampling, every cohort member was nominally healthy, though immune exposures that went unrecorded were likely present. The donor was CMV seropositive and belonged to the group of more than 250 seropositive cohort members. Each donor provided a peripheral blood sample, and peripheral blood mononuclear cells were used for TCR beta sequencing. Genomic DNA was extracted from the blood cell samples with the Qiagen DNeasy Blood Extraction Kit. Input material: PBMCs. The chain links TRBV2 with TRBJ2-5; the best D guess is TRBD1, with 6 bases matching. This TCR was sampled from a man in his fifties in good health and CMV-seropositive. The CDR3 sequence is CASSGPGVAQETQYF. The nucleotide sequence is given as TGTGCCAGCAGTGGTCCAGGGGTTGCTCAAGAGACCCAGTACTTC.